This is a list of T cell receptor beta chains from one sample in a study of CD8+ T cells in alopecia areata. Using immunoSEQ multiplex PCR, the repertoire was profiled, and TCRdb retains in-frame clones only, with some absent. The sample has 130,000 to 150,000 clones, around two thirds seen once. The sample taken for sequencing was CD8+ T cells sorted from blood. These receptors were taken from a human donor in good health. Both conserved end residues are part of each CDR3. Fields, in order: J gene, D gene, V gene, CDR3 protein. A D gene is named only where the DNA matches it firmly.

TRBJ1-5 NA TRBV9 CASSVGQFNQPQHF
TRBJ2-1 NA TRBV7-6 CASSNILGVGNEQFF
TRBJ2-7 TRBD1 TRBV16 CASSDRQGASYEQYF
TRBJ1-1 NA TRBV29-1 CSAGVGTEAFF
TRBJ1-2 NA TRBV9 CASSVGTANYGYTF
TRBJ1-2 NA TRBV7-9 CASSLSQDRGYTF
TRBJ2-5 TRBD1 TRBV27 CASSSPGQGLETQYF
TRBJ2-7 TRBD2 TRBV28 CASLITGEGSYEQYF
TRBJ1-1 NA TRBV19 CASNLGGAGAFF
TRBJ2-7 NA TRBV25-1 CASSEAYEQYF
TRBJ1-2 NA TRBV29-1 CSVWAGIDYGYTF
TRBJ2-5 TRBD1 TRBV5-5 CASSGDTGAALGTQYF
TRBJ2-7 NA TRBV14 CASSQGHYAESYEQYF
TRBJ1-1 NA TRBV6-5 CASSYRTGTEAFF
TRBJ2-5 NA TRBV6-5 CASSYSMETQYF
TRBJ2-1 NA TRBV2 CASRIVGNYNEQFF
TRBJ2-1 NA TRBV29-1 CSVEDFGKQFF
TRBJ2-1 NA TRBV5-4 CASSLVGAQDNEQFF
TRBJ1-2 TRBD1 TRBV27 CASSFTGASINGYTF
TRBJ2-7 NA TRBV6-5 CASKQGPTYEQYF
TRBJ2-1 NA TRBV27 CATAAAGVHEQFF
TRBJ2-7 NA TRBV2 CASRPGLANSYEQYF
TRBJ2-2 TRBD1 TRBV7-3 CASSLTPGQANTGELFF
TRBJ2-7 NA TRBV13 CASSSGPYEQYF
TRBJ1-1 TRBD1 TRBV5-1 CASSFTGGVEAFF
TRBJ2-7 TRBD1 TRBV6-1 CASSEGTGGYEQYF
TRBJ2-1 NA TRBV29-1 CSVPGDGNEQFF
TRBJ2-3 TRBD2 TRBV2 CASCSGRASTDTQYF
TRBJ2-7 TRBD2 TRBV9 CASSAGTSVYEQYF
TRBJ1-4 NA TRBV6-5 CASSLSTGEKLFF
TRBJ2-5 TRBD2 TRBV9 CASSADTSGSVTQYF
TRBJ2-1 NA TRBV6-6 CASSYSSQSSYNEQFF
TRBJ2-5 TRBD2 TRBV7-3 CASSLGLAGVRETQYF
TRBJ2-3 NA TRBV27 CASSFSDTQYF
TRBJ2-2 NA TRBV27 CASSLIVNTGELFF
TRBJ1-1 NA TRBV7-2 CASSLWPQRAMNTEAFF
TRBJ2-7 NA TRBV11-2 CASSFSPGYAYEQYF
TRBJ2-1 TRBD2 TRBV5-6 CASSPGTSGIPNEQFF
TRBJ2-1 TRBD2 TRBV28 CASSLLAGAYNEQFF
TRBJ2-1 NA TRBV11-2 CASSLTRGQFF
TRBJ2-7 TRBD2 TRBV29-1 CSVEDRGLAGAEQYF
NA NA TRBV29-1 CSVPPVRTYEQYF
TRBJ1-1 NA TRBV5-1 CASSRGPDNTEAFF
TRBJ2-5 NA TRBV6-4 CASSEGAQGKTQYF
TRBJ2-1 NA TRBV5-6 CASSLDSVYNEQFF